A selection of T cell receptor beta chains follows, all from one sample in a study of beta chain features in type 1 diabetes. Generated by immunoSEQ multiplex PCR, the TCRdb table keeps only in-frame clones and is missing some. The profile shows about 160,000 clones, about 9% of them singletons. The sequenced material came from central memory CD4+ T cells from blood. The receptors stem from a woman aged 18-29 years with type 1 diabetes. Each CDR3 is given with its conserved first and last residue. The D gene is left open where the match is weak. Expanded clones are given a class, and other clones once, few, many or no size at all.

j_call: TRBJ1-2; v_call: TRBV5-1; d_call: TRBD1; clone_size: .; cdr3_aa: CASSTDRHYGYTF; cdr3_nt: TGCGCCAGCAGCACGGACAGGCACTATGGCTACACCTTC
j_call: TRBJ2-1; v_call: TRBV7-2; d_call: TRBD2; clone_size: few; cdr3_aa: CASSHRAGNDNEQFF; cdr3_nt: TGTGCCAGCAGCCATCGAGCGGGGAACGACAATGAGCAGTTCTTC
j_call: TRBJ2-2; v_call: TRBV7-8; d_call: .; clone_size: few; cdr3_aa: CASSLLLANTGELFF; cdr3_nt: TGTGCCAGCAGCTTACTACTGGCGAACACCGGGGAGCTGTTTTTT
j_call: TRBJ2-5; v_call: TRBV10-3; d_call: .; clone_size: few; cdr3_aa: CAISLQGGGETQYF; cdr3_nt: TGTGCCATCAGTCTACAGGGAGGGGGAGAGACCCAGTACTTC
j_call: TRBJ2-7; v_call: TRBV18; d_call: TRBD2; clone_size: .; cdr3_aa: CASSPSGIAYEQYF; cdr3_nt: TGTGCCAGCTCACCTAGCGGGATTGCCTACGAGCAGTACTTC
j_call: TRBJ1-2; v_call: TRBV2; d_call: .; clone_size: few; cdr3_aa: CASRYRREGYGYTF; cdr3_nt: TGTGCCAGCCGATACCGGCGGGAGGGCTATGGCTACACCTTC
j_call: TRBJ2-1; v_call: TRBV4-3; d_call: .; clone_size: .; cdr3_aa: CASSQEIRDEQFF; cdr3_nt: TGCGCCAGCAGCCAAGAAATACGGGATGAGCAGTTCTTC
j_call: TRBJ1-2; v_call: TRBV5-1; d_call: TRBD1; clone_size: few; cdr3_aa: CASSVGAVTGSYGYTF; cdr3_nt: TGCGCCAGCAGCGTGGGGGCAGTGACAGGGAGCTATGGCTACACCTTC
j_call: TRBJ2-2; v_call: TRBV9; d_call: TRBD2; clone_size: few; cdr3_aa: CASSGGGLAGGTGELFF; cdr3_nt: TGTGCCAGCAGCGGCGGGGGACTAGCGGGTGGGACCGGGGAGCTGTTTTTT
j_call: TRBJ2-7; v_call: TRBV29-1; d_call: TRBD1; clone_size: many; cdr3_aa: CSAGQGAYEQYF; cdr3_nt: TGCAGCGCAGGACAGGGGGCCTACGAGCAGTACTTC
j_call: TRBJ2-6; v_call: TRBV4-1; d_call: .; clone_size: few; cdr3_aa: CASSQGSSSGANVLTF; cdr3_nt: TGCGCCAGCAGCCAAGGTTCTAGCTCTGGGGCCAACGTCCTGACTTTC
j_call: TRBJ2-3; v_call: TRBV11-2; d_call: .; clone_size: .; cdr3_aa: CASTRENTDTQYF; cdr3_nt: TGTGCCAGCACCAGGGAAAACACAGATACGCAGTATTTT
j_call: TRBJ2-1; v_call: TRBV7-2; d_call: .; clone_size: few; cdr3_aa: CASSNDRRGAFF; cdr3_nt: TGTGCCAGCAGCAATGATCGGAGAGGTGCGTTCTTC
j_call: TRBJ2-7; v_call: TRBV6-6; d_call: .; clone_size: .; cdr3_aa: CASREAGEQYF; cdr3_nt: TGTGCCAGCAGAGAGGCTGGCGAGCAGTACTTC
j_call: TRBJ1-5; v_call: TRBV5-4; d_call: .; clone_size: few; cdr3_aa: CASSRSAEANQPQHF; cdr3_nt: TGTGCCAGCAGCCGAAGTGCGGAGGCCAATCAGCCCCAGCATTTT
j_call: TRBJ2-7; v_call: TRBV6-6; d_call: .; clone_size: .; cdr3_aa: CASSYSHRSKTYEQYF; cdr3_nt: TGTGCCAGCAGTTACTCTCACAGATCTAAAACCTACGAGCAGTACTTC
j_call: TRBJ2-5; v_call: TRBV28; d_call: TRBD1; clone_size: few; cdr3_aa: CASSLSRQGAASQYF; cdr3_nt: TGTGCCAGCAGTTTAAGCCGACAGGGGGCCGCCTCCCAGTACTTC
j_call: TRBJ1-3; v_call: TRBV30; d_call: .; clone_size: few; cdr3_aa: CAWRLGGGGNTIYF; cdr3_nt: TGTGCCTGGAGGCTGGGCGGAGGTGGAAACACCATATATTTT